A selection of T cell receptor beta chains follows, all from one sample in a study of blood T cells in healthy people across ages. A single record per CDR3 protein comes from TCRdb applying MiXCR to the 5' RACE reads. The data contain some 900,000 distinct CDR3 sequences, 40% to 60% of them singletons. Material: blood. These receptors all stem from a man younger than 40 in good health. Each CDR3 is given with its conserved first and last residue. D genes are given only for firm matches. Size is omitted from some rows. Given values are once, few, many or a class for expanded clones.

TRBV27	TRBJ2-2	few	NA	TGTGCCAGCAGTTTAGGTGCGAACACCGGGGAGCTGTTTTTT	CASSLGANTGELFF
TRBV21-1	TRBJ2-7	NA	NA	TGTGCCAGCAGCAACGGTCGTATGGACAGGCGCACCTACGAGCAGTACTTC	CASSNGRMDRRTYEQYF
TRBV10-2	TRBJ2-1	NA	TRBD2	TGCGCCAGCAGTGAGTCCGGGACTAGCGGGGCAAATGAGCAGTTCTTC	CASSESGTSGANEQFF
TRBV3-1	TRBJ2-7	NA	NA	TGTGCCAGCAGCCAAGATGTGACGGGGGGCAGCTCCTACGAGCAGTACTTC	CASSQDVTGGSSYEQYF
TRBV7-9	TRBJ2-3	medium-sized	NA	TGTGCCAGCAGCCTCTCTATAGATACGCAGTATTTT	CASSLSIDTQYF
TRBV20-1	TRBJ2-1	once	NA	TGCAGTGCTAGCGGACTCCGGTACAATGAGCAGTTCTTC	CSASGLRYNEQFF
TRBV4-1	TRBJ1-4	NA	NA	TGCGCCAGCAGCCAAGAACAGTTAAATGAAAAACTGTTTTTT	CASSQEQLNEKLFF
TRBV28	TRBJ2-3	NA	TRBD2	TGTGCCAGCAGTCAGTTACTAGCGGGTAGCACAGATACGCAGTATTTT	CASSQLLAGSTDTQYF
TRBV7-6	TRBJ2-4	NA	TRBD1	TGTGCCAGCAGCGTAGAGGGACAGGGGGTCGGGTCCAAAAACATTCAGTACTTC	CASSVEGQGVGSKNIQYF
TRBV20-1	TRBJ1-2	NA	NA	TGCAGTGTTGCAGGGAACAACTATGGCTACACCTTC	CSVAGNNYGYTF
TRBV20-1	TRBJ1-2	NA	NA	TGCAGTGGAGATTACAGGGATGGCTACACCTTC	CSGDYRDGYTF
TRBV27	TRBJ1-1	few	NA	TGTGCCAGCAGTTGGGCGGGGAACACTGAAGCTTTCTTT	CASSWAGNTEAFF
TRBV7-3	TRBJ1-2	few	NA	TGTGCCAGCAGCTCGTCGAGGGAAGGAGGCTACACCTTC	CASSSSREGGYTF
TRBV7-9	TRBJ2-7	NA	NA	TGTGCCAGCAGCCCCCGGGACTTGAGCTACGAGCAGTACTTC	CASSPRDLSYEQYF
TRBV9	TRBJ2-1	few	TRBD2	TGTGCCAGCAGCCTTCGGACTAGCGGGGGGGTCAATGAGCAGTTCTTC	CASSLRTSGGVNEQFF
TRBV6-5	TRBJ1-2	once	NA	TGTGCCAACAGTTCTCAATCAAGGGGGTACGGCTATGGCTACACCTTC	CANSSQSRGYGYGYTF
TRBV2	TRBJ2-1	NA	TRBD2	TGTGCCAGCAGTGAAGATATTAGGGGACTAGCGGGAGCGATCTACAATGAGCAGTTCTTC	CASSEDIRGLAGAIYNEQFF
TRBV9	TRBJ2-7	NA	NA	TGTGCCAGCAGCGTAGTGGCGGGGACCTACGAGCAGTACTTC	CASSVVAGTYEQYF
TRBV4-2	TRBJ2-7	NA	NA	TGTGCCAGCAGCGATCTTGACAGGCCGAACGAGCAGTACTTC	CASSDLDRPNEQYF
TRBV6-1	TRBJ2-1	NA	TRBD2	TGTGCCAGCTGGGCTAGCGGGGGGCTCGACAATGAGCAGTTCTTC	CASWASGGLDNEQFF
TRBV9	TRBJ2-7	NA	NA	TGTGCCAGCAGCGACGGAGGGGGGCCCTACAATGAGCAGTACTTC	CASSDGGGPYNEQYF
TRBV7-2	TRBJ2-7	NA	NA	TGTGCCAGCAGCTCAGTCGAGGCTTTAAGCTCCTACGAGCAGTACTTC	CASSSVEALSSYEQYF
TRBV4-3	TRBJ1-3	once	NA	TGCGCCAGCAGCCAAGGCGGGGGTTCTGGAAACACCATATATTTT	CASSQGGGSGNTIYF
TRBV28	TRBJ2-7	NA	NA	TGTGCCAGCAGTTTATCTAGGAGGAGCAACGAGCAGTACTTC	CASSLSRRSNEQYF
TRBV2	TRBJ2-3	NA	NA	TGTGCCAGCAGTGGGTGGGACACAGATACGCAGTATTTT	CASSGWDTDTQYF
TRBV29-1	TRBJ2-1	NA	TRBD2	TGCAGCGTGATGACTAGCGGGGGCCACAATGAGCAGTTCTTC	CSVMTSGGHNEQFF
TRBV4-1	TRBJ2-3	NA	TRBD2	TGCGCCAGCAGCCAAGATTATTCTGGGGTGCGGGTAGCGGGAGGAACAGATACGCAGTATTTT	CASSQDYSGVRVAGGTDTQYF
TRBV12-5	TRBJ2-1	NA	NA	TGTGCTAGTGGTTTGCAGACGGTGGGTGGGGAACCCAATGAGCAGTTCTTC	CASGLQTVGGEPNEQFF
TRBV20-1	TRBJ2-3	NA	NA	TGCAGTGCCAGTTCTTACGTGGGTCCTACGCAGTATTTT	CSASSYVGPTQYF
TRBV12-3/TRBV12-4	TRBJ2-6	few	NA	TGTGCCAGCAGTTTAGCGGGAGCTGCAGGGGCCAACGTCCTGACTTTC	CASSLAGAAGANVLTF
TRBV20-1	TRBJ1-1	NA	TRBD1	TGCAGTGCGCGTCGACAGGGGGCCGGGACTGAAGCTTTCTTT	CSARRQGAGTEAFF
TRBV3-1	TRBJ2-5	NA	NA	TGTGCCAGCAGCCCGGTTTCCGGGACCCAGTACTTC	CASSPVSGTQYF
TRBV5-1	TRBJ1-2	NA	NA	TGCGCCAGCAGCTTGGACGGGCCCTATGGCTACACCTTC	CASSLDGPYGYTF
TRBV6-5	TRBJ2-3	NA	TRBD2	TGTGCCAGCAGTTACTCTAGCGGGGGGGCCAGGGACACAGATACGCAGTATTTT	CASSYSSGGARDTDTQYF
TRBV19	TRBJ2-1	NA	NA	TGTGCCAGTAGTCCGGGGGGCCTAGCCGAGCAGTTCTTC	CASSPGGLAEQFF
TRBV21-1	TRBJ2-3	few	NA	TGTGCCAGCAGCCCCCGACTAGCGGGGGTTAGCACAGATACGCAGTATTTT	CASSPRLAGVSTDTQYF
TRBV5-1	TRBJ1-2	NA	NA	TGCGCCAGCAGCTCCGGACAGCCTACTAACTATGGCTACACCTTC	CASSSGQPTNYGYTF
TRBV10-3	TRBJ1-2	NA	NA	TGTGCCATCAGTGTTAACTATGGCTACACCTTC	CAISVNYGYTF
TRBV5-1	TRBJ2-7	NA	TRBD1	TGCGCCAGCAGTTCCGGACAGGGCGGCGACGAGCAGTACTTC	CASSSGQGGDEQYF
TRBV5-1	TRBJ1-2	NA	TRBD1	TGCGCCAGCAGGTCGACAGGGACGATTTATGGCTACACCTTC	CASRSTGTIYGYTF
TRBV6-6	TRBJ2-5	NA	NA	TGTGCCAGCAGAACCTCGGACTCTGCTGGGACCCAGTACTTC	CASRTSDSAGTQYF
TRBV9	TRBJ2-4	NA	TRBD2	TGTGCCAGCAGCGCTGCCGCGGGGGGGGCGTACATTCAGTACTTC	CASSAAAGGAYIQYF
TRBV19	TRBJ2-1	NA	NA	TGTGCCAGTAGTAGCGGGGGCGACTACAATGAGCAGTTCTTC	CASSSGGDYNEQFF
TRBV6-5	TRBJ1-4	once	NA	TGTGCCAGCAGTAACACTGGGAATGAAAAACTGTTTTTT	CASSNTGNEKLFF
TRBV12-3/TRBV12-4	TRBJ1-1	NA	NA	TGTGCCAGCACCCCCCAACAGGGTATCGCTGAAGCTTTCTTT	CASTPQQGIAEAFF
TRBV10-3	TRBJ1-4	once	TRBD1	TGTGCCATCAGGACAGGGGCTAATGAAAAACTGTTTTTT	CAIRTGANEKLFF
TRBV6-5	TRBJ2-7	few	NA	TGTGCCAGCAGTTACTCTCGAACTCGGGGGGCGAGCTCCTACGAGCAGTACTTC	CASSYSRTRGASSYEQYF
TRBV11-2	TRBJ2-1	NA	NA	TGTGCCAGCAGCTCTTCGGACAGAGGGGACAATGAGCAGTTCTTC	CASSSSDRGDNEQFF
TRBV6-5	TRBJ2-7	few	NA	TGTGCCAGCGGGGACTCCCTCGAGCAGTACTTC	CASGDSLEQYF
TRBV7-3	TRBJ2-2	NA	TRBD2	TGTGCCAGCAGCTTAAGGGCGGGGGGCTCGAGACGAGGGGAGCTGTTTTTT	CASSLRAGGSRRGELFF
TRBV6-7	TRBJ2-7	once	TRBD2	TGTGCCAGCAGCGAAGGGGCGGGGGAAATCTACGAGCAGTACTTC	CASSEGAGEIYEQYF
TRBV4-3	TRBJ1-6	NA	NA	TGCGCCAGCAGCCGGGACTACTCACCCCTCCACTTT	CASSRDYSPLHF
TRBV7-9	TRBJ1-2	NA	NA	TGTGCCAGCAGCTTAGGGGTGGCGGTGGACTATGGCTACACCTTC	CASSLGVAVDYGYTF
TRBV7-9	TRBJ2-7	NA	NA	TGTGCCAGCAGCTTAGGTGGCAGGGTAAACAATGAGCAGTACTTC	CASSLGGRVNNEQYF
TRBV29-1	TRBJ2-7	NA	TRBD1	TGCAGCGTTGGGACAGGGAATACCTACGAGCAGTACTTC	CSVGTGNTYEQYF
TRBV11-2	TRBJ1-4	NA	NA	TGTGCCAGCAGCTTAGTGGCCGGAGGTGCAACTAATGAAAAACTGTTTTTT	CASSLVAGGATNEKLFF
TRBV12-3/TRBV12-4	TRBJ1-2	NA	NA	TGTGCCAGCAGGCCGGGACGGATGTATGGCTACACCTTC	CASRPGRMYGYTF
TRBV2	TRBJ2-1	NA	TRBD1	TGTGCCAGCAGGCTGGGACAGCAGTTCAATGAGCAGTTCTTC	CASRLGQQFNEQFF
TRBV7-2	TRBJ1-1	NA	NA	TGTGCCAGCAGCTTAGTTCCGGCGGGGGGCACTGAAGCTTTCTTT	CASSLVPAGGTEAFF
TRBV3-1	TRBJ2-3	NA	TRBD2	TGTGCCAGCAGCCATCGTCTAGCGGGGGGTAGGGATACGCAGTATTTT	CASSHRLAGGRDTQYF